The T cell receptor beta chain described here comes from a study of blood T cell repertoires in COVID-19. Study-wide background: T cells, B-cell-depleted T cells, or PBMCs provided the cDNA or gDNA that served as material.

The germline V gene encodes CDR1 MNHEY and CDR2 SVGAGI. Trimming removed 4 bases at V and 7 bases at J, with 16 bases between. The CDR3 sequence is 14 residues long. Only in-frame clones appear in the TCRdb table, and some are missing; sequencing was by immunoSEQ multiplex PCR. This sample yields 150,000 to 200,000 clones, of which 75% to 90% are seen a single time; approximately 2.3% belongs to the top ten. The chain recombines TRBV6-5 with TRBJ1-2; possibly TRBD1 for D (6 bases). Sequenced input: peripheral blood. The source of this sequence is a man between 65 and 85 years old with active or convalescent COVID-19. CDR3 bases: TGTGCCAGCAGTTTCACCTCAGGGGAGGGTGGCTACACCTTC. Translated: CASSFTSGEGGYTF.